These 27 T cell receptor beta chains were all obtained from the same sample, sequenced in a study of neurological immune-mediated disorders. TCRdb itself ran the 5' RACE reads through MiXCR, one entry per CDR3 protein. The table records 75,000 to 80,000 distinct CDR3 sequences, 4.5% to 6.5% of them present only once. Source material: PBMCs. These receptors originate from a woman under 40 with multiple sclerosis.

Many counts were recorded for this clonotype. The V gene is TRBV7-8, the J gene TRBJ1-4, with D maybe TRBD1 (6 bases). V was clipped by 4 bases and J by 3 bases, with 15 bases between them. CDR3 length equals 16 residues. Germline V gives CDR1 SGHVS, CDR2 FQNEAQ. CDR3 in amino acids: CASSYGGGEANEKLFF. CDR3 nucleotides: TGTGCCAGCAGCTACGGAGGGGGGGAGGCTAATGAAAAACTGTTTTTT.

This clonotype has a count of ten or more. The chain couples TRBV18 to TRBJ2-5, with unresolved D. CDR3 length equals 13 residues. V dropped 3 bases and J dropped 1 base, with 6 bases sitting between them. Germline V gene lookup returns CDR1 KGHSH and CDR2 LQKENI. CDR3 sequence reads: CASSPGIQETQYF. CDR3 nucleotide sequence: TGTGCCAGCTCACCGGGAATCCAAGAGACCCAGTACTTC.

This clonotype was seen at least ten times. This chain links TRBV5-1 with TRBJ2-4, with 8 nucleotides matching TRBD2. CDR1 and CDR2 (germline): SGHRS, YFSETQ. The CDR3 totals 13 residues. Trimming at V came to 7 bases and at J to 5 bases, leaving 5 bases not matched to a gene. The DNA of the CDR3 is TGCGCCAGCCGGGAGGGAAACGAAAACATTCAGTACTTC. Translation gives CASREGNENIQYF.

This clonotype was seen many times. CDR3 DNA: TGCAGTGCTGCACGCGCGGGGAGCACAGATACGCAGTATTTT. This encodes CSAARAGSTDTQYF. The chain links TRBV20-1 to TRBJ2-3; perhaps TRBD2 as D (6 bases). V was shortened by 5 bases and J by 0 bases, with 12 bases between the two germline ends. This CDR3 is built from 14 residues. CDR1 is DFQATT and CDR2 is SNEGSKA in the germline V gene (reference sequence).

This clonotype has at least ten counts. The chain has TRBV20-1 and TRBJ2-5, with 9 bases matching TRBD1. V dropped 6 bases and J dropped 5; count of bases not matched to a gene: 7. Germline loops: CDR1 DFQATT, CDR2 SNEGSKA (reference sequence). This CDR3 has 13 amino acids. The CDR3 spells CSANRGLGETQYF. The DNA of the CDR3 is TGCAGTGCAAACAGGGGGCTGGGGGAGACCCAGTACTTC.

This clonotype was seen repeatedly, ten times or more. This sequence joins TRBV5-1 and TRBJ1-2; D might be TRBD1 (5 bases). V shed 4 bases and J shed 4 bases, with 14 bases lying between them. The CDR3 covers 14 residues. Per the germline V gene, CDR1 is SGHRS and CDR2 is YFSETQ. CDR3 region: CASSPSAGSYGYTF. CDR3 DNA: TGCGCCAGCAGCCCCTCGGCAGGGAGCTATGGCTACACCTTC. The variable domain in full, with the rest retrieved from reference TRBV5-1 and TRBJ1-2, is KAGVTQTPRYLIKTRGQQVTLSCSPISGHRSVSWYQQTPGQGLQFLFEYFSETQRNKGNFPGRFSGRQFSNSRSEMNVSTLELGDSALYLCASSPSAGSYGYTFGSGTRLTVV.

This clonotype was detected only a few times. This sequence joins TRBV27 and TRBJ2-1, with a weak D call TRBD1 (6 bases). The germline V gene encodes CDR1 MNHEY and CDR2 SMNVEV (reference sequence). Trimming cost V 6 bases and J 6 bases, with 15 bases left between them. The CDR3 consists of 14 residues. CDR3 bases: TGTGCCAGCAGACCCGGGACATACGCCAATGAGCAGTTCTTC. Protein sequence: CASRPGTYANEQFF.

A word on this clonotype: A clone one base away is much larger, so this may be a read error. For the CDR3, the DNA is TGTGCCAGCAGCCATAACCGGGGACTGGCCTATGAGCAGTTCTTC. This codes for CASSHNRGLAYEQFF. The V call is TRBV3-1, the J call TRBJ2-1, with D possibly TRBD2 on 6 matching bases. V lost 3 bases to trimming and J lost 8 bases, with 17 bases between them. Germline-derived CDR1 and CDR2 are LGHDT and YNNKEL (reference sequence). The CDR3 length is 15 residues.

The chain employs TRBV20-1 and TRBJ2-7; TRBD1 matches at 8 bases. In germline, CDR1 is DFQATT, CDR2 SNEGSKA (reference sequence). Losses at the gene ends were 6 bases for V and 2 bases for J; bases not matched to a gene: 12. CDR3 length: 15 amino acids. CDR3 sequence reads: CSALGLQGATYEQYF. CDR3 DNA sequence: TGCAGTGCCCTAGGTCTCCAGGGGGCCACCTACGAGCAGTACTTC.

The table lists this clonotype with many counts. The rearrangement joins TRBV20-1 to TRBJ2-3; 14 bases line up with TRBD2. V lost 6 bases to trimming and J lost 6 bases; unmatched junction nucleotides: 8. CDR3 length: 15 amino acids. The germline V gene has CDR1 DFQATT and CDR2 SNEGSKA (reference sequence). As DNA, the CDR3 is TGCAGTGCACCCCGACTAGCGGGAGGGAGGGATACGCAGTATTTT. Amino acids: CSAPRLAGGRDTQYF.

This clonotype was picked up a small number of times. The CDR3 is CASSLGLRYNEQFF. CDR3 nucleotide sequence: TGCGCCAGCAGCCTGGGACTGCGCTACAATGAGCAGTTCTTC. This chain uses TRBV5-1 with TRBJ2-1; maybe TRBD2 (6 bases). Germline CDR1 SGHRS, CDR2 YFSETQ. Trimming removed 4 bases at V and 3 bases at J, with 11 bases between. The CDR3 has 14 amino acids.

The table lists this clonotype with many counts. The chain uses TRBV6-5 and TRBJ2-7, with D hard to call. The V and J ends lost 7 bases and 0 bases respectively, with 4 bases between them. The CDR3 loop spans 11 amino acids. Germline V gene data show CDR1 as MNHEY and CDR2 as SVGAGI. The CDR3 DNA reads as TGTGCCAGCATCTCCTCCTACGAGCAGTACTTC. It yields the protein CASISSYEQYF.

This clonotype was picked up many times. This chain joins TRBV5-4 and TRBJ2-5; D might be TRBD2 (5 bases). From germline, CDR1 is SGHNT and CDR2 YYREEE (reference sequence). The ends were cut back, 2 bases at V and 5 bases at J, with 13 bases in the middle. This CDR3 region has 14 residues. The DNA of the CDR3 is TGTGCCAGCAGCTTCTTAACGTCGGGGGAGACCCAGTACTTC. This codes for CASSFLTSGETQYF.

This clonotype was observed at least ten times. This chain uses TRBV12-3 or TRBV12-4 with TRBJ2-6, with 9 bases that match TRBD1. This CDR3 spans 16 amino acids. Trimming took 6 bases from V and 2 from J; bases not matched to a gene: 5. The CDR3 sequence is CASSKTGGTGANVLTF. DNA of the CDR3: TGTGCCAGCAGCAAAACAGGGGGCACTGGGGCCAACGTCCTGACTTTC.

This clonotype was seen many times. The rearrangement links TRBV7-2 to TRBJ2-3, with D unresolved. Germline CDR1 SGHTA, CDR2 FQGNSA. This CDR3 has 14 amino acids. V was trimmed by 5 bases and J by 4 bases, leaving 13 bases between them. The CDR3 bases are TGTGCCAGCAGCCCCGGCCCGGGCGCAGATACGCAGTATTTT. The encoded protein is CASSPGPGADTQYF.

Here the CDR3 reads CASRQGEYEQYF. The CDR3 DNA sequence: TGCGCCAGCAGACAGGGGGAGTACGAGCAGTACTTC. The gene calls are TRBV5-1 and TRBJ2-7; 8 bases agree with TRBD1. The V gene's germline CDR1 is SGHRS and CDR2 YFSETQ. V lost 5 bases to trimming and J lost 4 bases; unmatched junction nucleotides: 2. The CDR3 loop spans 12 amino acids. Filled out from reference TRBV5-1 and TRBJ2-7, the complete variable domain reads KAGVTQTPRYLIKTRGQQVTLSCSPISGHRSVSWYQQTPGQGLQFLFEYFSETQRNKGNFPGRFSGRQFSNSRSEMNVSTLELGDSALYLCASRQGEYEQYFGPGTRLTVT.

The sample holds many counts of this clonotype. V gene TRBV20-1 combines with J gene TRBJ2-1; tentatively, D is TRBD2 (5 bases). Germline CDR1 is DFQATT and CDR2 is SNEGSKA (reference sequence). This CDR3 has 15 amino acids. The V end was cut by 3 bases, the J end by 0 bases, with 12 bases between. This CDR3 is CSARDSRTSYNEQFF. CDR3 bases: TGCAGTGCTAGGGACTCTCGAACCTCCTACAATGAGCAGTTCTTC.

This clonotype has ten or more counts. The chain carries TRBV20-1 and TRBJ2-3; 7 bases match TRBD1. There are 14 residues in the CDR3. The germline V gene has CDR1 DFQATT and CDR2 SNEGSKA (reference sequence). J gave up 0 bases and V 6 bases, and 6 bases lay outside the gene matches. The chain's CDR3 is CSAPRQGSTDTQYF. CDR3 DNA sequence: TGCAGTGCCCCTAGACAGGGCAGCACAGATACGCAGTATTTT.

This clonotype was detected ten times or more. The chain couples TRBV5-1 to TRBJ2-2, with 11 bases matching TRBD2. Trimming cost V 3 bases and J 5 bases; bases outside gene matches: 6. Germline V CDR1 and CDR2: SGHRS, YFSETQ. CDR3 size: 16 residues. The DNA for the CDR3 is TGCGCCAGCAGCTATATGACTAGCGGGAAGACCGGGGAGCTGTTTTTT. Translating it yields CASSYMTSGKTGELFF.

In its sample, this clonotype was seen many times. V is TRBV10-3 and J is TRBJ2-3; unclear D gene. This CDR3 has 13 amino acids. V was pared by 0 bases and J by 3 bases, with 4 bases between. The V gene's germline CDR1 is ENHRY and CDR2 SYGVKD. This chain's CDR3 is CAISESLTDTQYF. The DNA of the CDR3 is TGTGCCATCAGTGAGTCACTGACAGATACGCAGTATTTT.

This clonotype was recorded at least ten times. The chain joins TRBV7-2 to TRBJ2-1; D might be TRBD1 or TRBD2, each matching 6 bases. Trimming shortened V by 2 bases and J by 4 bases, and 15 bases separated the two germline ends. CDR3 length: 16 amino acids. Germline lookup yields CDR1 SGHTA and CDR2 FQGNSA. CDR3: CASSLRRGPKYNEQFF. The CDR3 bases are TGTGCCAGCAGCTTACGACGGGGGCCAAAGTACAATGAGCAGTTCTTC.

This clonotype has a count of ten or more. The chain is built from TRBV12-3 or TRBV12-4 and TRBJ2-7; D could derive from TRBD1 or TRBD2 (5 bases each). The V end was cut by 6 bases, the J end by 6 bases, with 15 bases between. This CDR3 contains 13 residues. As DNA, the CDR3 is TGTGCCAGCAGCCCCGGGACGCCGGCCGAGCAGTACTTC. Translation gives CASSPGTPAEQYF.

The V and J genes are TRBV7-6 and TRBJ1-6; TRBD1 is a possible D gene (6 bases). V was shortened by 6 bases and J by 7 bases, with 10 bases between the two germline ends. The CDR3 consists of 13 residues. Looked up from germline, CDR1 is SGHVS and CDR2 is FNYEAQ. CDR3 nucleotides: TGTGCCAGCAGTTCCACAGGGAATTCACCCCTCCACTTT. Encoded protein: CASSSTGNSPLHF.

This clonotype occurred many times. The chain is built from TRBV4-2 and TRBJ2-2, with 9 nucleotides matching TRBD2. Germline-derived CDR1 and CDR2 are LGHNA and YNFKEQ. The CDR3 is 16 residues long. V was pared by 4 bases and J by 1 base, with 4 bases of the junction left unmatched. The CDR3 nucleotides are TGTGCCAGCAGCCCGCGACTAGCGGTGAACACCGGGGAGCTGTTTTTT. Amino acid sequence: CASSPRLAVNTGELFF.

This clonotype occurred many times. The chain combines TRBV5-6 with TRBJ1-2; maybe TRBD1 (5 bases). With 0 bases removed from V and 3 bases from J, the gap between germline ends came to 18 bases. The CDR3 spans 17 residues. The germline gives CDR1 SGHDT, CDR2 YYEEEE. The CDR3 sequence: CASSLAWGPEFDYGYTF. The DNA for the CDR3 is TGTGCCAGCAGCTTGGCCTGGGGACCGGAATTCGACTATGGCTACACCTTC.

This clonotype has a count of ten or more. For the CDR3, the DNA is TGCGCCAGCAGCCTCCAAGCGGGAATCTACACCGGGGAGCTGTTTTTT. Its protein is CASSLQAGIYTGELFF. The chain joins TRBV5-1 to TRBJ2-2; 7 bases fit TRBD2. The CDR3 runs to 16 residues. With V trimmed by 4 bases and J by 3 bases, 9 bases remained unmatched. The germline CDR1 and CDR2 sequences are SGHRS and YFSETQ.

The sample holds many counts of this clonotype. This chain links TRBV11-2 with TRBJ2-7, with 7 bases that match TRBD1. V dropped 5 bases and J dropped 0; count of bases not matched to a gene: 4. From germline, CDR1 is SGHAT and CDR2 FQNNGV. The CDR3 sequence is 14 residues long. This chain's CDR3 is CASSLDRVSYEQYF. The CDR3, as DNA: TGTGCCAGCAGCCTCGACAGGGTCTCCTACGAGCAGTACTTC.